The 14 T cell receptor beta chains in this list originate from one sample, sequenced in a study of read filtering for tumor transcriptome and immune sequencing. Molecular barcoded adaptors covering alpha/delta and beta/gamma chains were used on around 400 ng RNA. MiXCR, applied by TCRdb to the reads, yields one record per CDR3 protein. The profile shows under 500 distinct CDR3 sequences, roughly 78% of them singletons. The sample taken for sequencing was a population of CD138-negative cells sorted from bone marrow. Receptors were obtained from a donor at least 40 years old with multiple myeloma. This table probably holds off-target reads from a library built for another chain.

The gene calls are TRBV10-3 and TRBJ2-1; 7 bases are shared with TRBD1. CDR1 and CDR2 from the germline V gene are ENHRY and SYGVKD. Unmatched junction bases numbered 12, after V lost 4 bases and J lost 6 bases. The CDR3 is 16 residues long. The CDR3 spells CAISGTGPPIRNEQFF. The CDR3 DNA reads as TGTGCCATCAGTGGGACAGGCCCTCCTATACGCAATGAGCAGTTCTTC.

This chain uses TRBV2 with TRBJ2-1; possible D gene TRBD2, 7 bases. The germline gives CDR1 SNHLY, CDR2 FYNNEI. Trimming left V 8 bases short and J 0 bases short, with 11 bases between. This CDR3 spans 14 amino acids. CDR3 DNA sequence: TGTGCCAGCGGGGGGGACAACTCCTACAATGAGCAGTTCTTC. Its protein product is CASGGDNSYNEQFF.

Sample share makes this clonotype hyperexpanded. V and J are TRBV19 and TRBJ2-2; D might be TRBD1 (5 bases). Germline loops: CDR1 LNHDA, CDR2 SQIVND (reference sequence). The ends were cut back, 7 bases at V and 1 base at J, with 16 bases in the middle. This CDR3 comprises 16 residues. This CDR3 reads CASNTPGSWNTGELFF. CDR3 nucleotide sequence: TGTGCCAGTAATACGCCAGGGTCGTGGAACACCGGGGAGCTGTTTTTT. The full variable domain, its missing parts supplied by reference TRBV19 and TRBJ2-2, is DGGITQSPKYLFRKEGQNVTLSCEQNLNHDAMYWYRQDPGQGLRLIYYSQIVNDFQKGDIAEGYSVSREKKESFPLTVTSAQKNPTAFYLCASNTPGSWNTGELFFGEGSRLTVL.

This clonotype was observed a few times. The chain couples TRBV27 to TRBJ2-2; maybe TRBD1 (5 bases). Germline loops: CDR1 MNHEY, CDR2 SMNVEV (reference sequence). CDR3 size: 16 residues. V was pared by 8 bases and J by 4 bases, with 20 bases between. The CDR3 DNA follows: TGTGCCAGCGGTGGCCGAGACAGAGCATTCACCGGGGAGCTGTTTTTT. This translates into CASGGRDRAFTGELFF.

This clonotype was observed a handful of times. CDR3 region: CASSALALEDIQYF. CDR3 in DNA: TGTGCCAGCAGCGCTCTAGCTTTAGAGGACATTCAGTACTTC. The chain has TRBV27 and TRBJ2-4, with a tentative D call TRBD2 (5 bases). Germline CDR1 MNHEY, CDR2 SMNVEV (reference sequence). With 6 bases removed from V and 8 bases from J, the gap between germline ends came to 17 bases. The CDR3 runs to 14 residues.

The CDR3 protein is CASSLGLGLSSYNEQFF. CDR3 in DNA: TGTGCCAGCAGCTTGGGTCTAGGACTAAGCTCCTACAATGAGCAGTTCTTC. The chain joins TRBV5-6 to TRBJ2-1, with a tentative D call TRBD2 (6 bases). The CDR3 is 17 residues long. V gave up 0 bases and J gave up 0 bases, with 13 bases separating them. Per germline, CDR1 SGHDT and CDR2 YYEEEE.

This chain links TRBV28 with TRBJ2-4; TRBD1 might be the D (5 bases). Trimming took 2 bases from V and 6 from J, leaving 8 bases between them. This CDR3 is 13 amino acids long. Per germline, CDR1 MDHEN and CDR2 SYDVKM. This CDR3 reads CASSLRQGNIQYF. DNA of the CDR3: TGTGCCAGCAGTTTAAGGCAGGGAAACATTCAGTACTTC.

CDR3 sequence reads: CASSDQGSTSYNEQFF. The CDR3 region has the DNA TGTGCCAGCAGCGACCAGGGTTCCACCTCCTACAATGAGCAGTTCTTC. V is TRBV11-2 and J is TRBJ2-1; D perhaps matches TRBD1 (5 bases). Trimming left V 5 bases short and J 0 bases short, with 14 bases between. The CDR3 is 16 amino acids. CDR1 and CDR2 from the germline V gene are SGHAT and FQNNGV.

This chain joins TRBV14 and TRBJ2-1, with TRBD1 matching over 8 bases. Germline assignment: CDR1 SGHDN and CDR2 FVKESK. Trimming removed 0 bases from V and 6 bases from J; junction bases left unmatched: 10. The CDR3 totals 17 residues. The CDR3 protein is CASSQERDRRSVNEQFF. DNA of the CDR3: TGTGCCAGCAGCCAAGAGCGGGACAGGAGAAGCGTCAATGAGCAGTTCTTC.

V usage is TRBV23-1 and J usage is TRBJ2-7, with D unclear. TRBV23-1 is marked as an open reading frame, function uncertain. The CDR3 runs to 13 residues. V was cut by 5 bases and J by 4 bases, with 12 bases left in between. The CDR3 DNA is TGCGCCAGCAGTGTCCACAGTACGTACGAGCAGTACTTC. Protein product: CASSVHSTYEQYF.

The chain has TRBV10-3 and TRBJ2-3, with a tentative D call TRBD2 (5 bases). Germline V CDR1 and CDR2: ENHRY, SYGVKD. This CDR3 is built from 13 residues. Between the trimmed V and J ends, which lost 3 bases and 1 base, there was a span of 5 bases. CDR3 sequence: CAISDSGTDTQYF. CDR3 coding DNA: TGTGCCATCAGTGATAGCGGCACAGATACGCAGTATTTT.

The chain combines TRBV9 with TRBJ1-5; tentative D call: TRBD1 (6 bases). The V and J ends lost 2 bases and 3 bases respectively, with 9 bases between them. CDR3 size: 14 residues. In germline, CDR1 is SGDLS, CDR2 YYNGEE. CDR3 coding DNA: TGTGCCAGCAGCGTGGGACACATCAATCAGCCCCAGCATTTT. Amino acid sequence: CASSVGHINQPQHF.

V is TRBV9 and J is TRBJ2-1, with D perhaps matching TRBD1 (6 bases). V dropped 6 bases and J dropped 5 bases, with 15 bases sitting between them. There are 14 residues in the CDR3. Germline-derived CDR1 and CDR2 are SGDLS and YYNGEE. The chain's CDR3 is CASNRDNPDNEQFF. CDR3 sequence (DNA): TGTGCCAGCAACCGGGACAACCCAGACAATGAGCAGTTCTTC.

The gene calls are TRBV29-1 and TRBJ1-5; D gene uncertain. Per the germline V gene, CDR1 is SQVTM and CDR2 is ANQGSEA. With 1 base removed from V and 5 bases from J, the gap between germline ends came to 9 bases. The CDR3 runs to 13 residues. CDR3 protein: CSVEVSRDQPQHF. Written as DNA, the CDR3 is TGCAGCGTTGAAGTTTCGCGAGATCAGCCCCAGCATTTT.